One sample yielded the 26 T cell receptor beta chains listed below, sequenced in a study of blood T cell repertoires in COVID-19. Sequencing used immunoSEQ multiplex PCR; TCRdb keeps in-frame clones, though not all of them. The repertoire has roughly 86,000 clones, around nine tenths of them found once; the top ten carry around 4.5%. What was sequenced was peripheral blood. These receptors originate from a man aged 50 to 59 with active or convalescent COVID-19.

The CDR3 here is CASTKQALRGYTF. CDR3 coding DNA: TGTGCCAGCACGAAACAGGCCCTTCGAGGCTACACCTTC. The chain couples TRBV12-3 or TRBV12-4 to TRBJ1-2; D possibly corresponds to TRBD1 (5 bases). This CDR3 has 13 amino acids. Trimming removed 7 bases at V and 8 bases at J, with 17 bases between.

V and J are TRBV6-2 or TRBV6-3 and TRBJ2-7, with TRBD2 identical over 11 bases. The CDR3 runs to 18 residues. Trimming at V came to 3 bases and at J to 0 bases, leaving 10 bases not matched to a gene. Germline CDR1 MNHEY, CDR2 SVGEGT. CDR3 protein: CASSYPTGLAAVSYEQYV. In nucleotides, the CDR3 is TGTGCCAGCAGTTATCCCACGGGACTAGCGGCCGTCTCCTACGAGCAGTACGTC.

The V call is TRBV2, the J call TRBJ1-5, with a possible D match to TRBD1 (6 bases). Trimming took off 9 bases at V and 4 bases at J, with 13 bases between the two ends. Germline CDR1 reads SNHLY; CDR2 reads FYNNEI. The CDR3 loop spans 13 amino acids. DNA for the CDR3: TGTGCCAGTGCGGGGGCGGGGAATCAGCCCCAGCATTTT. This encodes CASAGAGNQPQHF. The whole variable domain, remainder taken from reference TRBV2 and TRBJ1-5, is EPEVTQTPSHQVTQMGQEVILRCVPISNHLYFYWYRQILGQKVEFLVSFYNNEISEKSEIFDDQFSVERPDGSNFTLKIRSTKLEDSAMYFCASAGAGNQPQHFGDGTRLSIL.

The rearrangement links TRBV10-2 to TRBJ2-2; D not resolved. Between the trimmed V and J ends, which lost 2 bases and 0 bases, there was a span of 7 bases. Germline CDR1 WSHSY, CDR2 SAAADI. CDR3 size: 15 residues. The CDR3 DNA reads as TGCGCCAGCAGTGAGGGCCAAACGAACACCGGGGAGCTGTTTTTT. It translates to CASSEGQTNTGELFF.

The chain joins TRBV24-1 to TRBJ2-1, with TRBD2 as a possible D gene (6 bases). Trimming left V 3 bases short and J 0 bases short, with 11 bases between. The CDR3 loop spans 16 amino acids. CDR1 is KGHDR and CDR2 is SFDVKD in the germline V gene. Here the CDR3 DNA reads TGTGCCACCAGTGATGCGGACGGGAGCTCCTACAATGAGCAGTTCTTC. It translates to CATSDADGSSYNEQFF.

This chain joins TRBV19 and TRBJ2-6; TRBD2 might be the D (6 bases). Germline V lookup: CDR1 LNHDA, CDR2 SQIVND (reference sequence). V was pared by 2 bases and J by 0 bases, with 14 bases between. The length of the CDR3 is 18 residues. Here the CDR3 DNA reads TGTGCCAGTAGTATACGCTCCGGGAGAAGCTCTGGGGCCAACGTCCTGACTTTC. Translation: CASSIRSGRSSGANVLTF.

The chain links TRBV10-1 to TRBJ2-3; D is unclear. Germline V lookup: CDR1 WNHNN, CDR2 SYGVQD (reference sequence). The CDR3 has 12 amino acids. The V end lost 5 bases, the J end lost 5 bases, and 8 bases lay between the germline ends. CDR3 loop: CASSPARDTQYF. CDR3 in DNA: TGCGCCAGCAGTCCCGCTAGAGATACGCAGTATTTT.

The chain uses TRBV30 and TRBJ1-5; D remains ambiguous. The CDR3 loop spans 15 amino acids. V lost 0 bases and J 0 bases, leaving 9 bases between the germline ends. Germline V gene data show CDR1 as GTSNPN and CDR2 as SVGIG (reference sequence). CDR3 region: CAWSVSTYSNQPQHF. In DNA, the CDR3 is TGTGCCTGGAGTGTCTCCACATATAGCAATCAGCCCCAGCATTTT.

The rearrangement joins TRBV19 to TRBJ1-1; a weak D match, TRBD1 (5 bases). The CDR3 runs to 15 residues. V shed 3 bases and J shed 4 bases, with 15 bases lying between them. Germline CDR1 is LNHDA and CDR2 is SQIVND (reference sequence). The CDR3 reads CASSMGLGRFTEAFF. In nucleotides, the CDR3 is TGTGCCAGTAGTATGGGGCTTGGTAGGTTCACTGAAGCTTTCTTT.

The count of this clone is one. This rearrangement joins TRBV3-1 (or the pseudogene TRBV3-2) to TRBJ2-3; the match to TRBD1 covers 8 bases. The CDR3 is made up of 15 amino acids. Per the germline V gene, CDR1 is LGHDT and CDR2 is YNNKEL (reference sequence). Trimming cost V 0 bases and J 5 bases; bases outside gene matches: 4. CDR3 sequence: CASSQEDRVEDTQYF. The DNA of the CDR3 is TGTGCCAGCAGCCAAGAGGACAGGGTTGAAGATACGCAGTATTTT.

This chain joins TRBV21-1 and TRBJ2-7; TRBD1 is the table's D call, not checked against the DNA. TRBV21-1 is noted as a pseudogene. This CDR3 has 15 residues. The chain's CDR3 is CASNLCPRDSYEQYF. CDR3 nucleotides: TGTGCCAGCAACCTATGCCCCAGGGACTCCTACGAGCAGTACTTC.

CDR3 bases: TGTGCCAGCAGTCTTACCGGGACAGGAAACTCACCCCTCCACTTT. It specifies CASSLTGTGNSPLHF. The V gene is TRBV7-9, the J gene TRBJ1-6, with TRBD1 identical over 8 bases. This CDR3 is built from 15 residues. The V gene end was trimmed by 6 bases and the J gene end by 10 bases; junction bases not matched to a gene: 11. Per germline, CDR1 SEHNR and CDR2 FQNEAQ (reference sequence).

This clone was recorded a few times. The chain has TRBV7-8 and TRBJ2-4; 12 nucleotides line up with TRBD2. CDR3 length: 14 residues. The germline V gene encodes CDR1 SGHVS and CDR2 FQNEAQ. V gave up 6 bases and J gave up 4 bases; unmatched junction bases: 1. DNA of the CDR3: TGTGCCAGCAGAGGACTAGCGGGGAAAAACATTCAGTACTTC. It specifies CASRGLAGKNIQYF.

The chain couples TRBV9 to TRBJ2-3; 7 bases align to TRBD2. CDR1 SGDLS and CDR2 YYNGEE come from the germline V gene. The trim removed 3 bases at V and 1 base at J, leaving 8 bases unmatched. The length of the CDR3 is 16 residues. The CDR3 region has the DNA TGTGCCAGCAGCGCCCGATCTAGCGGCGGCACAGATACGCAGTATTTT. Protein sequence: CASSARSSGGTDTQYF.

The CDR3 DNA follows: TGCGCCAGCAGCCCACGGACAGGGGCGGGGACCCAGTACTTC. This sequence encodes CASSPRTGAGTQYF. The chain carries TRBV5-1 and TRBJ2-5; 9 bases align to TRBD1. Trimming at V came to 4 bases and at J to 7 bases, leaving 8 bases not matched to a gene. In germline, CDR1 is SGHRS, CDR2 YFSETQ. CDR3 size: 14 residues.

V is TRBV28 and J is TRBJ2-3; D may be TRBD2 (7 bases). CDR1 is MDHEN, CDR2 SYDVKM, per germline. CDR3 size: 13 residues. The V gene lost 10 bases and the J gene lost 1 base, with 12 bases spanning the gap. The CDR3 DNA follows: TGTGCCAAAAAGGGGGGGGGCACAGATACGCAGTATTTT. Translated: CAKKGGGTDTQYF.

The gene calls are TRBV5-1 and TRBJ1-2, with D possibly TRBD1 on 6 matching bases. V dropped 0 bases and J dropped 7 bases, with 16 bases sitting between them. The germline gives CDR1 SGHRS, CDR2 YFSETQ. CDR3 length equals 15 residues. CDR3 residues: CASSLGPGANGGYTF. The CDR3 coding sequence is TGCGCCAGCAGCTTGGGGCCAGGGGCTAATGGTGGCTACACCTTC.

The chain employs TRBV10-1 and TRBJ2-3, with 9 nucleotides matching TRBD1. This CDR3 is built from 15 residues. Germline loops: CDR1 WNHNN, CDR2 SYGVQD (reference sequence). With V trimmed by 3 bases and J by 6 bases, 7 bases remained unmatched. The CDR3 DNA reads TGCGCCAGCAGTGACCCCGGGACAGGGATGGATACGCAGTATTTT. Its translation is CASSDPGTGMDTQYF.

The table lists this clone with a few counts. J is TRBJ1-1 and V is TRBV4-3; 9 bases align to TRBD1. The germline V gene has CDR1 LGHNA and CDR2 YSLEER. This CDR3 region has 15 residues. J lost 1 base, V lost 4 bases, and 4 bases had no gene match. The CDR3 here is CASSLMTGGNTEAFF. CDR3 sequence (DNA): TGCGCCAGCAGCCTAATGACAGGGGGGAACACTGAAGCTTTCTTT.

V usage is TRBV5-6 and J usage is TRBJ2-5, with 7 positions matching TRBD1. V shed 4 bases, J shed 5 bases, and the junction held 11 bases outside the gene matches. Germline V CDR1 and CDR2: SGHDT, YYEEEE. The CDR3 length is 15 residues. In DNA form, the CDR3 reads TGTGCCAGCAGCCTATCCGGGACAGAGTGGGAGACCCAGTACTTC. This gives the protein CASSLSGTEWETQYF.

The V call is TRBV9, the J call TRBJ2-2; 8 bases fit TRBD2. Germline CDR1 SGDLS, CDR2 YYNGEE. J was trimmed by 4 bases and V by 4 bases; bases with no gene match: 15. This CDR3 has 18 amino acids. The CDR3 coding sequence is TGTGCCAGCAGCAGGAGTAGCGGGGTGTATGGGAGCACCGGGGAGCTGTTTTTT. Translated: CASSRSSGVYGSTGELFF.

This clone is a singleton in its sample. The J gene is TRBJ1-1, the V gene TRBV7-2; D uncertain. Trimming removed 1 base at V and 0 bases at J, with 6 bases between. The CDR3 is 14 amino acids. Germline CDR1 is SGHTA and CDR2 is FQGNSA. DNA of the CDR3: TGTGCCAGCAGCTTAGGGCAGTTGAACACTGAAGCTTTCTTT. Protein sequence: CASSLGQLNTEAFF.

V usage is TRBV6-6 and J usage is TRBJ1-5, with a possible D match to TRBD1 (5 bases). This CDR3 has 15 amino acids. Germline loops: CDR1 MNHNY, CDR2 SVGAGI (reference sequence). The V end was cut by 4 bases, the J end by 0 bases, with 10 bases between. The CDR3 DNA sequence: TGTGCCAGCAGTTCCTCGACAGATAGCAATCAGCCCCAGCATTTT. The encoded protein is CASSSSTDSNQPQHF.

This chain links TRBV13 with TRBJ1-5; D is perhaps TRBD1 (6 bases). The V end lost 4 bases, the J end lost 7 bases, and 8 bases lay between the germline ends. Germline CDR1 and CDR2: PRHDT and FYEKMQ (reference sequence). The CDR3 is made up of 12 amino acids. CDR3 region: CASSSRGQPQHF. The DNA of the CDR3 is TGTGCCAGCAGCTCCAGGGGCCAGCCCCAGCATTTT.

This chain's CDR3 is CASSPGQWNTGELFF. CDR3 coding DNA: TGCGCCAGCAGCCCTGGACAGTGGAACACCGGGGAGCTGTTTTTT. This chain joins TRBV4-1 and TRBJ2-2, with TRBD1 as a possible D gene (6 bases). Germline V lookup: CDR1 MGHRA, CDR2 YSYEKL. The CDR3 contains 15 residues. Trimming shortened V by 4 bases and J by 1 base, and 10 bases separated the two germline ends.

The chain couples TRBV5-6 to TRBJ2-5; D unresolved. The CDR3 runs 15 residues. V shed 2 bases and J shed 4 bases, with 15 bases lying between them. Germline V gene sequence: CDR1 SGHDT, CDR2 YYEEEE. The CDR3 coding sequence is TGTGCCAGCAGCTTCGGCGGAACTTTTAGAGAGACCCAGTACTTC. It translates to CASSFGGTFRETQYF.